The rows below give T cell receptor beta chains drawn from one sample of a study of shared clonotypes between healthy human individuals. TCRdb keeps only in-frame clones here, not all; method: immunoSEQ multiplex PCR. The sample lists fewer than 600,000 clones, roughly four fifths seen once, with around 11% in the top ten. The specimen was PBMCs. Every receptor here comes from a woman aged 40 to 49 in good health. Some clones in this sample may be carry-over from other donors' samples. Each CDR3 is given with its conserved first and last residue. A D gene is named only where the DNA matches it firmly. For some rows the clone size is stated as once, few or many, or as a class when expanded; others skip it.

V gene	D gene	clone size	J gene	CDR3 DNA	CDR3 protein
TRBV29-1	NA	NA	TRBJ2-1	TGCATGATGTCGGCTTACAATGAGCAGTTCTTC	CMMSAYNEQFF
TRBV30	TRBD1	NA	TRBJ1-5	TGTGCCTGGAAGACAGGGGGGAACCAGCCCCAGCATTTT	CAWKTGGNQPQHF
TRBV7-2	NA	NA	TRBJ2-7	TGTGCCAGTGGAGAGGGGGTCGAGCAGTACTTC	CASGEGVEQYF
TRBV11-2	NA	once	TRBJ2-5	TGTGCCAGCAGCCCTCTAAGGGGAACGGAGACCCAGTACTTC	CASSPLRGTETQYF
TRBV25-1	TRBD1	many	TRBJ2-2	TGTGCCAGCAGTGAAGGGGCAGGGGGCACCGGGGAGCTGTTTTTT	CASSEGAGGTGELFF
TRBV28	NA	few	TRBJ2-7	TGTGCCAGCACCAAACCCGGCTACGAGCAGTACTTC	CASTKPGYEQYF
TRBV5-1	NA	NA	TRBJ2-6	TGCGCCAGCAGCTTGGTATTGGGCTCTGGGGCCAACGTCCTGACTTTC	CASSLVLGSGANVLTF
TRBV4-3	TRBD1	NA	TRBJ2-5	TGCGCCAGCAGCCATCTACCGGGACAGGGGGCCGGGGAGACCCAGTACTTC	CASSHLPGQGAGETQYF
TRBV30	NA	NA	TRBJ1-3	TGTGCCTGGACCCAGTCCTCTGGAAACACCATATATTTT	CAWTQSSGNTIYF
TRBV5-4	NA	NA	TRBJ2-2	TGTGCCAGCAGCCTTAACACCGGGGAGCTGTTTTTT	CASSLNTGELFF
TRBV29-1	NA	NA	TRBJ2-5	TGCAGCGCCGGGCCTCAAGAGACCCAGTACTTC	CSAGPQETQYF
TRBV27	NA	NA	TRBJ2-7	TGTGCCACCGGGGACTCACCCTACGAGCAGTACTTC	CATGDSPYEQYF
TRBV5-1	NA	few	TRBJ1-4	TGCGCCAGCAGCTTCTCCCAACGGCCAAATGAAAAACTGTTTTTT	CASSFSQRPNEKLFF
TRBV20-1	NA	NA	TRBJ2-7	TGCAGTGCTAGTCCGGCATTCGAGCAGTACTTC	CSASPAFEQYF
TRBV18	TRBD2	NA	TRBJ2-3	TGTGCCAGCTCACCACCACGAGGGAGGGGCTCAGATACGCAGTATTTT	CASSPPRGRGSDTQYF
TRBV7-7	NA	few	TRBJ2-5	TGTGCTAGCAGCTTACAGCCGGCCCGACAAGAGACCCAGTACTTC	CASSLQPARQETQYF
TRBV28	NA	NA	TRBJ2-3	TGTGCCAGCAGTTTAATTTTGGCTAGCGTTAGCACAGATACGCAGTATTTT	CASSLILASVSTDTQYF
TRBV6-5	NA	many	TRBJ2-7	TGTGCCAGCAGTTACTCGCCTACTCAGAGCTCCTACGAGCAGTACTTC	CASSYSPTQSSYEQYF
TRBV5-1	NA	many	TRBJ1-4	TGCGCCAGCAGCTTGGGAACCCCAACTAATGAAAAACTGTTTTTT	CASSLGTPTNEKLFF
TRBV2	NA	once	TRBJ1-3	TGTGCCGGGGGGGAGGTCGTGGATGGAAACACCATATATTTT	CAGGEVVDGNTIYF
TRBV6-6	TRBD1	NA	TRBJ1-1	TGTGCCAGCAGTGACGACAGGGTACGCACTGAAGCTTTCTTT	CASSDDRVRTEAFF
TRBV2	NA	NA	TRBJ1-4	TGTGCCAGCAGCCGTGGGGGGGCGGGAGAAAAACTGTTTTTT	CASSRGGAGEKLFF
TRBV28	NA	NA	TRBJ1-4	TGTGCCAGCAGTGCAGGTTTTTGGGTAGATGAAAAACTGTTTTTT	CASSAGFWVDEKLFF
TRBV5-6	NA	NA	TRBJ2-7	TGTGCCAGCAGCTTGGCCAGGGGAGGAGGGAGCGAGCAGTACTTC	CASSLARGGGSEQYF
TRBV7-2	TRBD1	NA	TRBJ2-1	TGTGCCAGCAGGCGGACAGGGTTGGACAATGAGCAGTTCTTC	CASRRTGLDNEQFF
TRBV28	NA	NA	TRBJ2-7	TGTGCCGTAAAAGGCAGGGTGTACGAGCAGTACTTC	CAVKGRVYEQYF
TRBV4-1	NA	NA	TRBJ1-2	TGCGCCAGCAGCCCTGACGGCCTTAACTATGGCTACACCTTC	CASSPDGLNYGYTF
TRBV30	TRBD2	NA	TRBJ2-7	TGTGCCTGGAGTGTACTAGCGGGTAAAGGCGAGCAGTACTTC	CAWSVLAGKGEQYF
TRBV19	TRBD1	NA	TRBJ1-5	TGTGCCAGTAGTGTCATGACAGGGGGCAATCAGCCCCAGCATTTT	CASSVMTGGNQPQHF
TRBV18	NA	few	TRBJ1-1	TGTGCCAGCTCACCCCTAACTATTTCATTGAACACTGAAGCTTTCTTT	CASSPLTISLNTEAFF
TRBV28	TRBD1	NA	TRBJ2-7	TGTGCCAGCAGTTATGGCAGGGGGCTGGGTGAGCAGTACTTC	CASSYGRGLGEQYF
TRBV28	TRBD1	few	TRBJ2-2	TGTGCCAGCAGTCGCCGGGACAGGGAGAACACCGGGGAGCTGTTTTTT	CASSRRDRENTGELFF
TRBV7-8	NA	NA	TRBJ2-3	TGTGCCAGCAGCCGGGACCCGGGAACGGATACGCAGTATTTT	CASSRDPGTDTQYF
TRBV23-1	NA	NA	TRBJ2-3	TGCGCCAGCAGTCAATCGTGGACTCAAACTAGGGGCACAGATACGCAGTATTTT	CASSQSWTQTRGTDTQYF
TRBV5-1	TRBD1	NA	TRBJ1-2	TGCGCCAGCAGCCTGGACAGGGGGCGCGAAGGCTACACCTTC	CASSLDRGREGYTF
TRBV29-1	TRBD1	NA	TRBJ1-2	TGCAGCGACCATGGGGACAGGCTAGACTGGGGAGGCGGCTACACCTTC	CSDHGDRLDWGGGYTF
TRBV10-3	NA	few	TRBJ1-4	TGTGCCATCAGTGAGTCCTACGAAAAACTGTTTTTT	CAISESYEKLFF
TRBV7-6	NA	once	TRBJ1-2	TGTGCCAGCAGCTTACGACAGGCCGCTGGCTACACCTTC	CASSLRQAAGYTF
TRBV13	TRBD2	NA	TRBJ2-1	TGTGCCAGCAGATCAGTAGCGGGAGTGCGATACAATGAGCAGTTCTTC	CASRSVAGVRYNEQFF
TRBV5-4	NA	NA	TRBJ2-7	TGTGCCAGCAGCTTCGGGGGAACCTACGAGCAGTACTTC	CASSFGGTYEQYF
TRBV7-7	NA	NA	TRBJ2-3	TGTGCTAGCAGCCTAGGGAGTAGCACAGATACGCAGTATTTT	CASSLGSSTDTQYF
TRBV5-1	NA	NA	TRBJ1-1	TGCGCCAGCAGCTCTTCCGGGGGGAACACTGAAGCTTTCTTT	CASSSSGGNTEAFF
TRBV4-2	TRBD2	NA	TRBJ2-1	TGTGCCAGCAGCCAAGATCCTAGCGGGACGCACTACAATGAGCAGTTCTTC	CASSQDPSGTHYNEQFF
TRBV4-2	NA	NA	TRBJ2-3	TGTGCCAGCAGCCAAGATGCTAGCTCGGATACGCAGTATTTT	CASSQDASSDTQYF
TRBV7-8	TRBD1	NA	TRBJ2-5	TGTGCCAGCAGCTTAGAGGACAGGACTCAAGAGACCCAGTACTTC	CASSLEDRTQETQYF
TRBV28	NA	few	TRBJ1-4	TGTGCCAGCACGAGGGGTGAAAAACTGTTTTTT	CASTRGEKLFF
TRBV25-1	NA	NA	TRBJ2-1	TGTGCCAGCAACCGAGGCGGTTCGGGCTCCTACAATGAGCAGTTCTTC	CASNRGGSGSYNEQFF
TRBV6-6	TRBD1	few	TRBJ2-7	TGTGCCAGCACCGGGGGGACAGGGGTCTACGAGCAGTACTTC	CASTGGTGVYEQYF
TRBV5-4	NA	few	TRBJ1-1	TGTGCCAGCAGCTCTCCAAAAATGAACACTGAAGCTTTCTTT	CASSSPKMNTEAFF
TRBV29-1	TRBD2	NA	TRBJ2-7	TGCAGCGTTGAAAAAGCTAGCGGGTTCTCCTACGAGCAGTACTTC	CSVEKASGFSYEQYF
TRBV5-4	NA	NA	TRBJ2-2	TGTGCCAGCAATAATCGGAGCGGAGCCACCGGGGAGCTGTTTTTT	CASNNRSGATGELFF
TRBV21-1	NA	few	TRBJ2-2	TGTGCCAGCAGCAAAACGTTTCAGGCTAGCGGGAGTCCCGGGGAGCTGTTTTTT	CASSKTFQASGSPGELFF